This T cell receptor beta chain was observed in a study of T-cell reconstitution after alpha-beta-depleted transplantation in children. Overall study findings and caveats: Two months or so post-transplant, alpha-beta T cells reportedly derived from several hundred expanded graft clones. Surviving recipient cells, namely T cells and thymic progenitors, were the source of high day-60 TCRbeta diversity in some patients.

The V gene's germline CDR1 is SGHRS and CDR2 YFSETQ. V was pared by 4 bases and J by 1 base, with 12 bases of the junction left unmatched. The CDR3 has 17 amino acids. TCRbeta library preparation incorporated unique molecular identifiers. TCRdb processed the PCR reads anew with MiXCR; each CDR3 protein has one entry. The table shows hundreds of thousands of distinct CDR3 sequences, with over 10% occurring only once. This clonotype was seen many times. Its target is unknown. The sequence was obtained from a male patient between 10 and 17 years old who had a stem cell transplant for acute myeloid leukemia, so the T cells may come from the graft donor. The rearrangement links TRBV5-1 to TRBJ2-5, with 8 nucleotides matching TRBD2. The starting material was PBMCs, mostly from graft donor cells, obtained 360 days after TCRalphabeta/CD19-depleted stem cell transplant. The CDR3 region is CASSPGLLAALQETQYF. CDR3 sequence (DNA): TGCGCCAGCAGCCCGGGGTTACTAGCGGCCCTCCAAGAGACCCAGTACTTC.